The rows below give T cell receptor beta chains drawn from one sample of a study of blood T cells in healthy people across ages. MiXCR was run by TCRdb on the 5' RACE reads, yielding one entry per CDR3 protein. Of almost 1 million distinct CDR3 sequences listed, roughly half are singletons. Input material: blood. The receptors shown here come from a woman aged 55-69 years in good health. The CDR3 runs from the conserved cysteine through the conserved F or W. A D gene is named only where the DNA matches it firmly. Clone size, where shown, is once, few, many, or a class for clones that have expanded.

TRBJ2-4	TRBD2	TRBV3-1	few	CASSQGLAGVLVLYF	TGTGCCAGCAGCCAAGGCCTAGCGGGAGTTCTTGTTCTGTACTTC
TRBJ1-2	-	TRBV29-1	-	CSVVTTNYGYTF	TGCAGCGTTGTCACCACTAACTATGGCTACACCTTC
TRBJ2-7	TRBD2	TRBV7-2	-	CASIPSAGGFSYEQYF	TGTGCCAGCATCCCTTCGGCGGGAGGGTTCTCCTACGAGCAGTACTTC
TRBJ2-7	-	TRBV20-1	few	CSAGGYEQYF	TGCAGTGCTGGAGGATACGAGCAGTACTTC
TRBJ2-7	TRBD2	TRBV2	-	CASSEGGSTYEQYF	TGTGCCAGCAGTGAGGGAGGGTCCACCTACGAGCAGTACTTC
TRBJ1-5	-	TRBV7-2	once	CASSIGGGDQPQHF	TGTGCCAGCAGCATAGGGGGGGGCGATCAGCCCCAGCATTTT
TRBJ2-3	-	TRBV20-1	-	CSGGTDSTDTQYF	TGCAGTGGAGGGACGGATAGCACAGATACGCAGTATTTT
TRBJ2-7	-	TRBV27	once	CASSFFGSYNEQYF	TGTGCCAGCAGTTTTTTCGGCTCCTACAATGAGCAGTACTTC
TRBJ2-7	TRBD2	TRBV12-3/TRBV12-4	-	CASTPGLAAYEQYF	TGTGCCAGCACCCCAGGACTAGCGGCCTACGAGCAGTACTTC
TRBJ2-5	TRBD2	TRBV12-3/TRBV12-4	-	CASSFSGLAGGLVETQYF	TGTGCCAGCAGTTTCTCCGGACTAGCGGGAGGGCTGGTGGAGACCCAGTACTTC
TRBJ2-7	-	TRBV27	few	CASSVLGFTYEQYF	TGTGCCAGCAGTGTGCTGGGGTTTACCTACGAGCAGTACTTC
TRBJ2-1	-	TRBV29-1	few	CSVVVGGSYNEQFF	TGCAGCGTGGTTGTGGGGGGCTCCTACAATGAGCAGTTCTTC
TRBJ2-7	-	TRBV28	few	CASSLLQGTYEQYF	TGTGCCAGCAGTCTCTTGCAGGGGACCTACGAGCAGTACTTC
TRBJ2-7	TRBD2	TRBV6-6	few	CASSYPLSSGRNYEQYF	TGTGCCAGCAGTTATCCGCTGAGTAGCGGGAGAAACTACGAGCAGTACTTC
TRBJ2-3	-	TRBV7-2	-	CASSLVTGPSTDTQYF	TGTGCCAGCAGCTTAGTTACGGGACCTAGCACAGATACGCAGTATTTT
TRBJ2-7	TRBD1	TRBV7-9	many	CASSSLQGSGYEQYF	TGTGCCAGCAGCTCCCTACAGGGGAGCGGCTACGAGCAGTACTTC
TRBJ2-1	TRBD2	TRBV4-2	once	CASSPRGGRDPAFMYKFF	TGTGCCAGCAGCCCCCGGGGGGGGCGGGACCCCGCGTTCATGTATAAGTTCTTC
TRBJ2-7	-	TRBV6-5	-	CASSYAGIRSEQYF	TGTGCCAGCAGTTACGCCGGGATTAGGAGTGAGCAGTACTTC
TRBJ2-3	-	TRBV7-9	many	CASSLSSTDTQYF	TGTGCCAGCAGCTTATCCAGCACAGATACGCAGTATTTT
TRBJ1-2	-	TRBV29-1	few	CSVLGTYGYTF	TGCAGCGTTTTGGGGACCTATGGCTACACCTTC
TRBJ2-7	-	TRBV5-1	-	CASSLAEALAGYEQYF	TGCGCCAGCAGCTTGGCCGAAGCCCTGGCGGGCTACGAGCAGTACTTC
TRBJ2-1	-	TRBV7-9	few	CASSLGREPYNEQFF	TGTGCCAGCAGCTTAGGTCGGGAACCCTACAATGAGCAGTTCTTC
TRBJ2-7	TRBD1	TRBV7-2	-	CASSRTGTLYEQYF	TGTGCCAGCAGCCGGACAGGAACCCTATACGAGCAGTACTTC
TRBJ2-3	-	TRBV20-1	once	CSCRDTQGDTQYF	TGCAGTTGCCGGGACACCCAAGGAGATACGCAGTATTTT
TRBJ1-1	-	TRBV18	few	CASSPPTGSNTEAFF	TGTGCCAGCTCACCACCCACGGGTTCGAACACTGAAGCTTTCTTT
TRBJ2-3	TRBD2	TRBV18	-	CASSPPGLAAPDTQYF	TGTGCCAGCTCACCACCGGGACTAGCAGCTCCAGATACGCAGTATTTT
TRBJ2-3	-	TRBV6-1	-	CASREGVSTDTQYF	TGTGCCAGCAGGGAGGGGGTGAGCACAGATACGCAGTATTTT
TRBJ2-6	TRBD2	TRBV13	few	CASRRYGLAGGHRSSGANVLTF	TGTGCCAGCAGAAGGTACGGACTAGCGGGAGGCCACCGAAGCTCTGGGGCCAACGTCCTGACTTTC
TRBJ1-1	-	TRBV7-9	-	CASSLRGSTEAFF	TGTGCCAGCAGCTTAAGGGGCAGCACTGAAGCTTTCTTT
TRBJ2-4	-	TRBV12-3/TRBV12-4	-	CASRENTGSNIQYF	TGTGCCAGCAGAGAAAATACAGGTTCGAACATTCAGTACTTC
TRBJ1-6	-	TRBV25-1	-	CASSGLGPKRSPLHF	TGTGCCAGCAGTGGATTGGGACCAAAACGTTCACCCCTCCACTTT
TRBJ2-7	-	TRBV28	-	CASRRMAGTDTYEQYF	TGTGCCAGCAGGAGAATGGCCGGGACTGACACCTACGAGCAGTACTTC
TRBJ2-3	-	TRBV29-1	few	CSTTWGRVDTQYF	TGCAGCACTACCTGGGGCAGGGTGGATACGCAGTATTTT
TRBJ1-3	-	TRBV12-3/TRBV12-4	-	CASRGAAGNTIYF	TGTGCCAGCAGGGGGGCGGCGGGAAACACCATATATTTT
TRBJ1-1	-	TRBV6-1	once	CASSGVSGGEAFF	TGTGCCAGCAGTGGGGTGAGCGGCGGTGAAGCTTTCTTT
TRBJ2-7	-	TRBV27	-	CASSLAGYSYNEQYF	TGTGCCAGCAGTTTAGCGGGATACTCCTACAATGAGCAGTACTTC
TRBJ2-6	TRBD1	TRBV12-3/TRBV12-4	-	CASTTGASSGANVLTF	TGTGCCAGCACAACAGGGGCGAGCTCTGGGGCCAACGTCCTGACTTTC
TRBJ2-7	TRBD1	TRBV30	-	CAWSLGAGGSEQYF	TGTGCCTGGAGTCTTGGGGCAGGGGGTTCCGAGCAGTACTTC
TRBJ2-1	TRBD2	TRBV7-8	-	CASSLSGALAGGLNEQFF	TGTGCCAGCAGCTTATCGGGGGCCCTAGCGGGAGGGCTTAATGAGCAGTTCTTC
TRBJ2-5	-	TRBV5-1	-	CASSSVQGRETQYF	TGCGCCAGCAGCTCGGTACAGGGCCGAGAGACCCAGTACTTC
TRBJ2-7	-	TRBV7-3	-	CASSLRPDDYNEQYF	TGTGCCAGCAGCTTACGACCCGATGACTACAATGAGCAGTACTTC
TRBJ2-3	-	TRBV7-8	-	CASIPGRVVDTQYF	TGTGCCAGCATTCCCGGACGGGTCGTTGATACGCAGTATTTT
TRBJ2-5	-	TRBV6-1	once	CASSGWEETQYF	TGTGCCAGCAGTGGGTGGGAAGAGACCCAGTACTTC
TRBJ2-3	-	TRBV20-1	-	CSARSPRKGVDSDTQYF	TGCAGTGCTAGAAGCCCCCGGAAAGGGGTTGATTCAGATACGCAGTATTTT
TRBJ1-2	-	TRBV12-3/TRBV12-4	-	CASSFRTGGGYTF	TGTGCCAGCAGTTTTCGCACCGGGGGTGGCTACACCTTC
TRBJ1-4	TRBD1	TRBV2	-	CASRTGQAHNEKLFF	TGTGCCAGCAGAACCGGACAGGCCCATAATGAAAAACTGTTTTTT
TRBJ2-1	-	TRBV3-1	-	CASSPLGEGEQFF	TGTGCCAGCAGCCCCCTTGGAGAGGGTGAGCAGTTCTTC
TRBJ2-1	-	TRBV7-9	-	CASSRGQSYNEQFF	TGTGCCAGCAGCCGAGGCCAGTCCTACAATGAGCAGTTCTTC
TRBJ2-5	-	TRBV2	-	CASRLKGSVKGETQYF	TGTGCCAGCCGTTTAAAGGGGTCCGTCAAAGGAGAGACCCAGTACTTC
TRBJ2-7	-	TRBV20-1	-	CSAEGSLSSYEQYF	TGCAGTGCTGAAGGGTCTTTGAGCTCCTACGAGCAGTACTTC
TRBJ2-1	TRBD2	TRBV20-1	few	CSARDQRGGSYNEQFF	TGCAGTGCTAGAGATCAGCGGGGGGGCTCCTACAATGAGCAGTTCTTC
TRBJ2-5	TRBD2	TRBV29-1	few	CSVGRRLAGQETQYF	TGCAGCGTTGGGAGGCGGCTAGCGGGGCAAGAGACCCAGTACTTC
TRBJ2-7	-	TRBV7-2	-	CASSTRISHEQYF	TGTGCCAGCAGCACGAGGATATCCCACGAGCAGTACTTC
TRBJ2-4	-	TRBV5-6	-	CASSLAQASRLAKNIQYF	TGTGCCAGCAGCTTGGCTCAGGCCAGTCGTCTAGCCAAAAACATTCAGTACTTC
TRBJ2-7	-	TRBV7-2	-	CASSPRPGPLYEQYF	TGTGCCAGCAGCCCAAGACCCGGGCCCCTCTACGAGCAGTACTTC
TRBJ2-2	-	TRBV3-1	-	CASSRTPRELFF	TGTGCCAGCAGCCGAACCCCCCGGGAGCTGTTTTTT